This T cell receptor beta chain emerged from a study of T-cell reconstitution after alpha-beta-depleted transplantation in children. This clonotype was recorded at least ten times. A library of TCRbeta sequences, prepared with unique molecular identifiers, was generated. One entry per CDR3 protein results from TCRdb running MiXCR on the PCR reads. The table shows 200,000 to 250,000 distinct CDR3 sequences, with approximately 8% occurring only once. This sequence originates from a male patient aged 2-10 years who had a stem cell transplant for acute myeloid leukemia, so the T cells may come from the graft donor. This specimen was PBMCs, mostly from graft donor cells, taken 360 days after TCRalphabeta/CD19-depleted stem cell transplant.

CDR3 sequence (DNA): TGTGCCAGCACCCGGACAGGCGGGAATGAAAAACTGTTTTTT. Protein: CASTRTGGNEKLFF. The chain recombines TRBV12-3 or TRBV12-4 with TRBJ1-4, with 7 bases lining up with TRBD1. The junction had 7 bases not matched to a gene; V was cut back by 7 bases and J by 5 bases. CDR3 length: 14 residues.